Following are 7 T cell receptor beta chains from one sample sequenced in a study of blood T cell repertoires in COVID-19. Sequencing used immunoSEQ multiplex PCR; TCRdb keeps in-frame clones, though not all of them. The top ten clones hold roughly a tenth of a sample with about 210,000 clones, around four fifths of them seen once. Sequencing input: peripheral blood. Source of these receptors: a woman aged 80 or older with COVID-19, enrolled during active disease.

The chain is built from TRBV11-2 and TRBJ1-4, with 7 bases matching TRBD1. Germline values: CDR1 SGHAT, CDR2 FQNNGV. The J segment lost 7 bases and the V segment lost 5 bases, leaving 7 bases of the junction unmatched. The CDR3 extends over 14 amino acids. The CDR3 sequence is CASSPQTGIEKLFF. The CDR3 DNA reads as TGTGCCAGCAGCCCTCAGACAGGGATTGAAAAACTGTTTTTT.

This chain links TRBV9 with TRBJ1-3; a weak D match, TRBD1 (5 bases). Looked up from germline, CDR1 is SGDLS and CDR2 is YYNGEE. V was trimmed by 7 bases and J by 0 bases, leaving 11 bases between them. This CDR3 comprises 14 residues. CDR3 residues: CASDSEFSGNTIYF. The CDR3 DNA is TGTGCCAGCGACAGTGAGTTCTCTGGAAACACCATATATTTT. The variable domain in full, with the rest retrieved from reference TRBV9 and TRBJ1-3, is DSGVTQTPKHLITATGQRVTLRCSPRSGDLSVYWYQQSLDQGLQFLIQYYNGEERAKGNILERFSAQQFPDLHSELNLSSLELGDSALYFCASDSEFSGNTIYFGEGSWLTVV.

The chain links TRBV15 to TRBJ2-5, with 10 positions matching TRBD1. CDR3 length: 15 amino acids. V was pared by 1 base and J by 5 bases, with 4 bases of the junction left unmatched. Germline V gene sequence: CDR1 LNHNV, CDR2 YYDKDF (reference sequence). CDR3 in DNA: TGTGCCACCAGCAGAGTGACAGGGGGCGCGGAGACCCAGTACTTC. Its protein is CATSRVTGGAETQYF.

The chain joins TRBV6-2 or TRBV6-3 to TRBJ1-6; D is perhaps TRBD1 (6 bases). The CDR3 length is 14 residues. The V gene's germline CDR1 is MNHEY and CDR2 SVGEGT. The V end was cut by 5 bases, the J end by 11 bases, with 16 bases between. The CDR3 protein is CASSARQDRTPLHF. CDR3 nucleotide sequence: TGTGCCAGCAGTGCCCGACAGGATCGGACACCCCTCCACTTT.

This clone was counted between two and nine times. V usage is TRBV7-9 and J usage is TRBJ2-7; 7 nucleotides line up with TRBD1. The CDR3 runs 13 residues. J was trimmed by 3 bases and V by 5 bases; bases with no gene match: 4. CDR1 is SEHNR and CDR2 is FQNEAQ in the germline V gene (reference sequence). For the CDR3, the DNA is TGTGCCAGCAGCGTTAGGGACAGCTACGAGCAGTACTTC. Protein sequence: CASSVRDSYEQYF.

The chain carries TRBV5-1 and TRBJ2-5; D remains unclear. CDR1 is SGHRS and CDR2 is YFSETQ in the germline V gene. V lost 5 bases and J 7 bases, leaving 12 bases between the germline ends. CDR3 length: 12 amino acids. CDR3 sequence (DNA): TGCGCCAGCAGTCTGGAGTCAGCGACCCAGTACTTC. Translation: CASSLESATQYF. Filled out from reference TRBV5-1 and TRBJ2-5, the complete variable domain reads KAGVTQTPRYLIKTRGQQVTLSCSPISGHRSVSWYQQTPGQGLQFLFEYFSETQRNKGNFPGRFSGRQFSNSRSEMNVSTLELGDSALYLCASSLESATQYFGPGTRLLVL.

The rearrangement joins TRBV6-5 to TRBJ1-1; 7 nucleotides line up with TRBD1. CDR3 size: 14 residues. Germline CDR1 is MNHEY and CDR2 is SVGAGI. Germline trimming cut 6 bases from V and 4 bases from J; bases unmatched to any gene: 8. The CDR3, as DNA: TGTGCCAGCAGAGGCACAGGGGTTATCACTGAAGCTTTCTTT. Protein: CASRGTGVITEAFF.